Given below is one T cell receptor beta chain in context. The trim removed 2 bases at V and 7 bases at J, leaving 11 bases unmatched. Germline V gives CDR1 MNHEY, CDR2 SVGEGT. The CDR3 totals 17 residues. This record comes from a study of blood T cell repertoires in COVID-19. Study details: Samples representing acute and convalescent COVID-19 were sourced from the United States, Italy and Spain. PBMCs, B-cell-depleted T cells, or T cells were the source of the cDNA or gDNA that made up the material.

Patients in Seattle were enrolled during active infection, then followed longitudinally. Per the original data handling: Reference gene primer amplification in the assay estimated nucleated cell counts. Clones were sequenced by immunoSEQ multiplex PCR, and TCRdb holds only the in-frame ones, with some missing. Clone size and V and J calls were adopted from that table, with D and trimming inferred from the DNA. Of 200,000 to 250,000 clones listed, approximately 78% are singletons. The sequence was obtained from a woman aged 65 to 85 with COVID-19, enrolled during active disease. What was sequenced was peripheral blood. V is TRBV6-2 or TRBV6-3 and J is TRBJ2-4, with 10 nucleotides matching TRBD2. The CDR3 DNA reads TGTGCCAGCAGTTACGTTGGTGAAGCGGGAGGGCGGAACATTCAGTACTTC. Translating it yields CASSYVGEAGGRNIQYF.